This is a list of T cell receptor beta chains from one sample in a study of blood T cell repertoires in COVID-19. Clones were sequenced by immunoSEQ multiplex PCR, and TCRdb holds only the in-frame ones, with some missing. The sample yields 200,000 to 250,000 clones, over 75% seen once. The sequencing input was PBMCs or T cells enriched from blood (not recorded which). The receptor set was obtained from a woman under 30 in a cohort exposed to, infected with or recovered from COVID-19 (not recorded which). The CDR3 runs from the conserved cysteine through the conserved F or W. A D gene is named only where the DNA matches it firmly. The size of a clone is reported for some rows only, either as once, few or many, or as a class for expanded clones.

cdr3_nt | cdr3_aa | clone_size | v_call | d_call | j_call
TGTGCCAGCAGCCAGGGGAGGATGAACACTGAAGCTTTCTTT | CASSQGRMNTEAFF | - | TRBV14 | - | TRBJ1-1
TGTGCCAGCAGCCAAGACGCCGGGACAGGGGCCTACAATGAGCAGTTCTTC | CASSQDAGTGAYNEQFF | - | TRBV3-1/TRBV3-2 | TRBD1 | TRBJ2-1
TGTGCCAGCAGTCCCCCTCTAGGCACTGAAGCTTTCTTT | CASSPPLGTEAFF | - | TRBV28 | - | TRBJ1-1
TGCGCCAGCAGTGTGGGACAGGGGGCAAACTATGGCTACACCTTC | CASSVGQGANYGYTF | - | TRBV5-1 | TRBD1 | TRBJ1-2
TGTGCCAGCAGCCCTATTAGCGGGGGACCTACCTACGAGCAGTACTTC | CASSPISGGPTYEQYF | few | TRBV9 | TRBD2 | TRBJ2-7
TGTGCCAGCAGCCAAGCGGACAACTCCTACAATGAGCAGTTCTTC | CASSQADNSYNEQFF | - | TRBV14 | - | TRBJ2-1
TGTGCCAGCAGCTTCCGACAGGGGGACACTGAAGCTTTCTTT | CASSFRQGDTEAFF | - | TRBV11-1 | TRBD1 | TRBJ1-1
TGTGCCACCGCTCGGACCGGGACAGGGGGCGGTGAGACCCAGTACTTC | CATARTGTGGGETQYF | - | TRBV19 | TRBD1 | TRBJ2-5
TGTGCCAGCAGCTTAGACCGGACTGGCTACAATGAGCAGTTCTTC | CASSLDRTGYNEQFF | - | TRBV7-8 | - | TRBJ2-1
TGCAGCGTTGTCGGACTAGCGGGAGCTTCAGGAGATACGCAGTATTTT | CSVVGLAGASGDTQYF | once | TRBV29-1 | TRBD2 | TRBJ2-3
TGTGCCAGCAGTCCGACCGGGGACAGGACCGGGGAGCTGTTTTTT | CASSPTGDRTGELFF | - | TRBV28 | TRBD1 | TRBJ2-2
TGTGCCAGTAGTTGGGACAGGGCTCGCAATCAGCCCCAGCATTTT | CASSWDRARNQPQHF | - | TRBV19 | TRBD1 | TRBJ1-5
TGTGCCAGCAGTGATCGACAGGGGATGGTAAGGCAGTACTTC | CASSDRQGMVRQYF | - | TRBV6-4 | TRBD1 | TRBJ2-7
TGTGCCAGTAGTCCGGGACAGAGCAATCAGCCCCAGCATTTT | CASSPGQSNQPQHF | few | TRBV19 | TRBD1 | TRBJ1-5
TGTGCCACCAGTGACCCAGGGGGAGGACACACAGATACGCAGTATTTT | CATSDPGGGHTDTQYF | - | TRBV24-1 | - | TRBJ2-3
TGTGCCAGCAGCTTATTATTGGCAGGGTCCTACAATGAGCAGTTCTTC | CASSLLLAGSYNEQFF | - | TRBV7-8 | - | TRBJ2-1
TGTGCCAGCAGTTTATCCGGGACTAGAGAGACCCAGTACTTC | CASSLSGTRETQYF | - | TRBV28 | TRBD2 | TRBJ2-5
TGTGCCACCAGTGCCGCCCGGGACAGGGGGCTCTATGGCTACACCTTC | CATSAARDRGLYGYTF | - | TRBV24-1 | TRBD1 | TRBJ1-2
TGTGCCAGTAGTATAATTTATCGGCAGGGGGAGGCGAACACTGAAGCTTTCTTT | CASSIIYRQGEANTEAFF | - | TRBV19 | TRBD1 | TRBJ1-1
TGCGCCAGCAGCCTCCTAGGGGCTTTTCAGAACACCGGGGAGCTGTTTTTT | CASSLLGAFQNTGELFF | - | TRBV5-1 | - | TRBJ2-2
TGTGCCAGTAGTTTGTGGCAGGGGTTTGGTGGCTACACCTTC | CASSLWQGFGGYTF | - | TRBV19 | - | TRBJ1-2
TGTGCCAGCAGCGCCAACAGGGTCTTAAATGAAAAACTGTTTTTT | CASSANRVLNEKLFF | - | TRBV7-8 | - | TRBJ1-4
TGTGCCAGCAGTCCCAAGAGGTGGAGCGGGGGTTTAACGGGATGGACCCAGTACTTC | CASSPKRWSGGLTGWTQYF | - | TRBV11-2 | TRBD2 | TRBJ2-5
TGTGCCAGCAGTGACCAGAGGGGGATCAACTATGGCTACACCTTC | CASSDQRGINYGYTF | - | TRBV2 | - | TRBJ1-2
TGTGCCAGCAGTTCATACAAACTGGGGCTTGGGGAAGTCTATGGCTACACCTTC | CASSSYKLGLGEVYGYTF | - | TRBV27 | - | TRBJ1-2
TGTGCCAGCAGCTTACTGACGGGGAACACTGAAGCTTTCTTT | CASSLLTGNTEAFF | - | TRBV11-2 | - | TRBJ1-1
TGCAGCGTCAGGACAGGTTCGAGAACCGGGGAGCTGTTTTTT | CSVRTGSRTGELFF | - | TRBV29-1 | TRBD1 | TRBJ2-2
TGTGCCAGCAGCCAGACACAGGACAGGGGATCGCGGGAGCAGTACTTC | CASSQTQDRGSREQYF | - | TRBV5-5 | TRBD1 | TRBJ2-7
TGCGCCAGCAGCTTGGATCAGGCTAGCGTACCTAGCACAGATACGCAGTATTTT | CASSLDQASVPSTDTQYF | - | TRBV5-1 | - | TRBJ2-3
TGTGCCAGTTGTACGGGAACTCGTCGGAACTATGGCTACACCTTC | CASCTGTRRNYGYTF | - | TRBV19 | - | TRBJ1-2
TGTGCCAGCAGCTTAGCGCAGGGAGCGGGAGGGCATCGCACCGGGGAGCTGTTTTTT | CASSLAQGAGGHRTGELFF | - | TRBV7-6 | TRBD2 | TRBJ2-2
TGTGCCAGCAGCCACGTCCAGACCTACGAGCAGTACTTC | CASSHVQTYEQYF | - | TRBV21-1 | - | TRBJ2-7
TGTGCCAGCTTAGAAGACAGGGATAATTCACCCCTCCACTTT | CASLEDRDNSPLHF | - | TRBV2 | TRBD1 | TRBJ1-6
TGTGCCAGCAGCTTAATCAGCGGTACGGCCACAGATACGCAGTATTTT | CASSLISGTATDTQYF | - | TRBV7-2 | - | TRBJ2-3
TGTGCCAGCTCACCACTGACTAGCCCGATAAAAGGGCCCCTCCACTTT | CASSPLTSPIKGPLHF | - | TRBV18 | - | TRBJ1-6
TGCGCCAGCAGCCAACCCCACAGGGATGGCTATGGCTACACCTTC | CASSQPHRDGYGYTF | - | TRBV4-1 | - | TRBJ1-2
TGTGCCAGCAGCGTAGGACAGGGGGCTCCCACCGGGGAGCTGTTTTTT | CASSVGQGAPTGELFF | - | TRBV9 | TRBD1 | TRBJ2-2
TGTGCCAGCAGCTTACAGCGGGGGGCCGGGAGGGAGCAGTTCTTC | CASSLQRGAGREQFF | once | TRBV7-3 | TRBD2 | TRBJ2-1
TGTGCCAGCATCACCCTAGGGGGGAGGGCTGAAGCTTTCTTT | CASITLGGRAEAFF | - | TRBV6-5 | - | TRBJ1-1
TGTGCCAGCAGTTCCAGGGTTTCCGGGGAGCTGTTTTTT | CASSSRVSGELFF | - | TRBV12-3/TRBV12-4 | - | TRBJ2-2
TGTGCCAGCAGTCCCACCGGAGGGCCCCAGCATTTT | CASSPTGGPQHF | - | TRBV28 | - | TRBJ1-5
TGTGCCAGCAGTACAGGGGAATACAATGAGCAGTTCTTC | CASSTGEYNEQFF | - | TRBV12-3/TRBV12-4 | TRBD1 | TRBJ2-1
TGTGCCAGCAGTGAAGTTTTGACTAGCGGGGCTTTCGGGGTCGAGCAGTACTTC | CASSEVLTSGAFGVEQYF | - | TRBV6-1 | TRBD2 | TRBJ2-7
TGTGCCAGTAGTATAGATAAGGGGACAGCCCTCAATCAGCCCCAGCATTTT | CASSIDKGTALNQPQHF | once | TRBV19 | TRBD1 | TRBJ1-5
TGTGCCAGCAGTCCCCCAGGTGTTACGAGCTCCTACGAGCAGTACTTC | CASSPPGVTSSYEQYF | - | TRBV28 | - | TRBJ2-7
TGTGCCAGCAGCTTGCAATTTCGGGTCAGCTCTGGAAACACCATATATTTT | CASSLQFRVSSGNTIYF | many | TRBV5-8 | - | TRBJ1-3
TGTGCCAGCAGTGACTTACGGGGGGAGCAGTTCTTC | CASSDLRGEQFF | - | TRBV6-4 | - | TRBJ2-1